This T cell receptor beta chain was captured by sequencing in a study of tumor-infiltrating lymphocytes in primary liver carcinoma. Study at large: Tumor staging was T1-T3 N0M0; sizes spanned about 4.2 to 11 cm across.

Worth noting for this clonotype: Mismatch with germline at one junction end may stem from a read error.

Investigators took RNA and DNA out together from roughly 21-30 mg of unsorted bulk tissue. Patients underwent resection of primary liver carcinoma. Synthesis of TCR beta cDNA was carried out from around 540 ng total RNA with a constant-region primer. For TCR beta, libraries were produced by three nested multiplex PCR rounds using slightly modified ARM-PCR. A C-beta reverse primer and TRBV1-TRBV30 forward primers served in each of the first two PCR rounds, at around 10 cycles apiece. One entry per CDR3 protein results from TCRdb running MiXCR on the multiplex PCR reads. The data show 110,000 or so distinct CDR3 sequences, 80% to 85% seen once. The CDR3 extends over 11 amino acids. The germline V gene has CDR1 SGHNT and CDR2 YYREEE (reference sequence).

The sequencing input was liver tumor tissue from sampling region 3. The subset denotes: tumor region T3, left-lateral pole. V and J are TRBV5-4 and TRBJ2-1; D gene uncertain. This sequence was found in a middle-aged man with primary liver carcinoma and hepatitis B virus infection. The CDR3 region has the DNA TGTGTCAGCAGCTTTAGTGTCGAGCAGTTCTTC. It codes for CVSSFSVEQFF.